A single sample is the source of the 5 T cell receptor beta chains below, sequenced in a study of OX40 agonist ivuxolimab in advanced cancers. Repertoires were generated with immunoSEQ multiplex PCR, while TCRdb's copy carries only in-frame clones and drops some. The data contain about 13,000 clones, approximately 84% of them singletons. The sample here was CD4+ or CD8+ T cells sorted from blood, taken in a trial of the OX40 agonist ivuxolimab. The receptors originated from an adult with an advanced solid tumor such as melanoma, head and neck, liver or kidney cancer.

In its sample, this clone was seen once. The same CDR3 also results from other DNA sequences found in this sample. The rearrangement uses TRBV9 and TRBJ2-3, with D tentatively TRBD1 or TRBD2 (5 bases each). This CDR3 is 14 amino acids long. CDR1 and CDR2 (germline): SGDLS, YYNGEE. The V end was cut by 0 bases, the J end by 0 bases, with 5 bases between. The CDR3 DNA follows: TGTGCCAGCAGCGTAGGGGGGAGCACAGATACGCAGTATTTT. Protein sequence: CASSVGGSTDTQYF.

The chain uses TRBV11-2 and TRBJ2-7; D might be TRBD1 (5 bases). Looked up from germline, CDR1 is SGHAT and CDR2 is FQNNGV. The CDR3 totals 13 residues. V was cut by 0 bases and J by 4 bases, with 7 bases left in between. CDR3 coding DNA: TGTGCCAGCAGCTTAGACAGGGCTTACGAGCAGTACTTC. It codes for CASSLDRAYEQYF.

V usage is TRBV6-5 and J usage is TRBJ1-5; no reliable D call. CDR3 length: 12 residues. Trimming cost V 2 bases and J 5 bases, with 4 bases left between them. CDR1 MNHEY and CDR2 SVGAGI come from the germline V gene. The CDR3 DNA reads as TGTGCCAGCAGTTACCCCTATCAGCCCCAGCATTTT. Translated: CASSYPYQPQHF.

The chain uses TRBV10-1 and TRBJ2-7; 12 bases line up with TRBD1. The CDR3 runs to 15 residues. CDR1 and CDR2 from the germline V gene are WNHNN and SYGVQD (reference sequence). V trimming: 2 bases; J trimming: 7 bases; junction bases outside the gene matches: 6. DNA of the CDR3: TGCGCCAGCAGTGAGGGGGGACAGGGGGCGCGGGAGCAGTACTTC. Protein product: CASSEGGQGAREQYF.

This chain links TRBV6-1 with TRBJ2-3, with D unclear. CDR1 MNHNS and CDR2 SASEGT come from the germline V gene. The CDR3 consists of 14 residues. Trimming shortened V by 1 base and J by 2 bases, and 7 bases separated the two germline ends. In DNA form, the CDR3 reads TGTGCCAGCAGTGAAGGTGGAGACACAGATACGCAGTATTTT. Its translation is CASSEGGDTDTQYF.